The following is a T cell receptor beta chain sequence with its context. The target antigen is unknown. Germline V lookup: CDR1 SGHVS, CDR2 FNYEAQ. The junction had 3 bases not matched to a gene; V was cut back by 5 bases and J by 1 base. The CDR3 extends over 15 amino acids. These data are taken from a study of follicular helper T cells after annual influenza vaccination. Study outcomes and limitations: Day 7 ICOS+CD38+ clones later appeared mostly in ICOS-CD38- cTfh. Rare clonotypes were missed; only about 9-22% of cells gave TCRB. Each annual vaccination recalled recurring oligoclonal ICOS+CD38+ cTfh clonotypes.

TCRdb keeps only in-frame clones here, not all; method: immunoSEQ multiplex PCR. The sample contains about 11,000 clones, around 80% of which appear only once. The chain links TRBV7-6 to TRBJ2-3, with TRBD2 identical over 10 bases. The input for sequencing was CXCR5- memory CD4+ T cells sorted from blood, taken 6 weeks after influenza vaccination. This receptor was obtained from an adult who received the influenza vaccine. CDR3: CASSSLAGGTDTQYF. The CDR3 DNA sequence: TGTGCCAGCAGCAGCCTAGCGGGGGGCACAGATACGCAGTATTTT. The full variable domain, completed using reference TRBV7-6 and TRBJ2-3, is GAGVSQSPRYKVTKRGQDVALRCDPISGHVSLYWYRQALGQGPEFLTYFNYEAQQDKSGLPNDRFSAERPEGSISTLTIQRTEQRDSAMYRCASSSLAGGTDTQYFGPGTRLTVL.